Below, 9 T cell receptor beta chains from the same sample are listed, as sequenced in a study of blood T cell repertoires in COVID-19. Profiled with immunoSEQ multiplex PCR; TCRdb holds only in-frame clones, not every one. Of roughly 280,000 clones in the sample, 88% are singletons; the top ten hold under 3.5%. The sample comprised PBMCs or T cells enriched from blood (not recorded which). The receptors stem from a woman aged 45-65 years who had recovered from COVID-19.

J is TRBJ2-3 and V is TRBV30; a weak D match, TRBD2 (5 bases). Per the germline V gene, CDR1 is GTSNPN and CDR2 is SVGIG (reference sequence). The CDR3 contains 13 residues. Trimming shortened V by 2 bases and J by 0 bases, and 6 bases separated the two germline ends. The CDR3 DNA reads as TGTGCCTGGAGTAGCGGTAGCACAGATACGCAGTATTTT. This encodes CAWSSGSTDTQYF. The whole variable domain, remainder taken from reference TRBV30 and TRBJ2-3, is SQTIHQWPATLVQPVGSPLSLECTVEGTSNPNLYWYRQAAGRGLQLLFYSVGIGQISSEVPQNLSASRPQDRQFILSSKKLLLSDSGFYLCAWSSGSTDTQYFGPGTRLTVL.

This CDR3 reads CASSVQGSSYEQYF. The CDR3 DNA sequence: TGTGCCAGCAGCGTACAGGGCAGCTCCTACGAGCAGTACTTC. This rearrangement joins TRBV7-2 to TRBJ2-7; perhaps TRBD1 as D (6 bases). The CDR3 has 14 residues. Germline CDR1 reads SGHTA; CDR2 reads FQGNSA. V was clipped by 5 bases and J by 0 bases, with 11 bases between them.

The V call is TRBV15, the J call TRBJ1-1, with a possible D match to TRBD1 (5 bases). The CDR3 has 13 amino acids. Trimming pared 1 base from V and 4 bases from J, leaving 7 bases between. Germline CDR1 is LNHNV and CDR2 is YYDKDF (reference sequence). The CDR3 DNA follows: TGTGCCACCAGCAGAGCAGGGTCCACTGAAGCTTTCTTT. It yields the protein CATSRAGSTEAFF.

V and J are TRBV29-1 and TRBJ1-5; D might be TRBD1 (6 bases). V gave up 3 bases and J gave up 4 bases, with 10 bases separating them. The CDR3 length is 13 residues. Per the germline V gene, CDR1 is SQVTM and CDR2 is ANQGSEA. CDR3 sequence reads: CSVDLGQNQPQHF. In DNA, the CDR3 is TGCAGCGTTGACCTCGGACAGAATCAGCCCCAGCATTTT.

The chain joins TRBV4-3 to TRBJ2-3; 10 bases fit TRBD2. The CDR3 extends over 18 amino acids. The trim removed 0 bases at V and 0 bases at J, leaving 6 bases unmatched. Germline loops: CDR1 LGHNA, CDR2 YSLEER. CDR3 nucleotide sequence: TGCGCCAGCAGCCAAGATAGGGGGACTAGCGATAGCACAGATACGCAGTATTTT. Residues: CASSQDRGTSDSTDTQYF.

The V call is TRBV5-1, the J call TRBJ2-3, with TRBD1 as a possible D gene (6 bases). V was clipped by 0 bases and J by 7 bases, with 27 bases between them. Per germline, CDR1 SGHRS and CDR2 YFSETQ. This CDR3 contains 19 residues. The CDR3 sequence is CASSLEPVADSVEINTQYF. The CDR3 DNA follows: TGCGCCAGCAGCTTGGAACCAGTCGCGGACAGCGTTGAAATTAATACGCAGTATTTT.

The CDR3 loop reads CASSPQGTDTQYF. The CDR3 region has the DNA TGTGCCAGCAGTCCACAGGGCACAGATACGCAGTATTTT. The V and J genes are TRBV28 and TRBJ2-3; maybe TRBD1 (5 bases). This CDR3 comprises 13 residues. The V gene's germline CDR1 is MDHEN and CDR2 SYDVKM. The V end lost 5 bases, the J end lost 1 base, and 7 bases lay between the germline ends.

CDR3 DNA: TGTGCCAGCAGTGCCCAGATTGGAGGAAAGTATGGCTACACCTTC. Translated, it gives CASSAQIGGKYGYTF. The chain couples TRBV9 to TRBJ1-2; D remains ambiguous. This CDR3 region has 15 residues. Per the germline V gene, CDR1 is SGDLS and CDR2 is YYNGEE. The ends were cut back, 5 bases at V and 5 bases at J, with 19 bases in the middle.

This chain connects TRBV11-2 to TRBJ1-1, with 7 nucleotides matching TRBD1. J gave up 10 bases and V 1 base, and 6 bases lay outside the gene matches. Germline CDR1 SGHAT, CDR2 FQNNGV. The CDR3 has 13 amino acids. For the CDR3, the DNA is TGTGCCAGCAGCTTAGCGAGGAACAGGGGAGCTTTCTTT. Translating gives CASSLARNRGAFF. The entire variable domain, with the rest obtained from reference TRBV11-2 and TRBJ1-1, is as follows: EAGVAQSPRYKIIEKRQSVAFWCNPISGHATLYWYQQILGQGPKLLIQFQNNGVVDDSQLPKDRFSAERLKGVDSTLKIQPAKLEDSAVYLCASSLARNRGAFFGQGTRLTVV.